This TCR beta chain came from a study of somatic mutations in cytotoxic T cells in rheumatoid arthritis (dated by TCRdb to the late 2010s). General notes on the study: Patient peripheral blood (about 29 ml EDTA) was drawn right after diagnosis and before any treatment started. Some V beta antibody-stained T-cell populations were flow-sorted on a FACSAria II or Sony SH800 at nearly 100% purity, and sorted V beta1+ cells also underwent TCRB sequencing. Whether expanded CD8+ T-cell clones in untreated, newly diagnosed rheumatoid arthritis carry somatic mutations was the study question, and clonality was characterized with TCRB deep sequencing. A total of about 67 rheumatoid arthritis patients and about 20 healthy controls underwent TCRB deep sequencing. Patients and controls did not essentially differ in median age, which was nearly identical between the groups.

On an AutoMACS, CD4+ and CD8+ cells were isolated via positive magnetic bead selection, and their purity was verified by flow cytometry. A TCR V beta antibody panel was used in flow cytometry to screen first for clonal expansions, which were then characterized by TCRB deep sequencing of sorted CD8+ fractions. Isolation of peripheral blood mononuclear cells was done through Ficoll-Paque PLUS density gradient separation. DNA from CD4-enriched, CD8-enriched or PBMC samples was extracted using Nucleospin Tissue or Tissue XS kits and then quantified on a Qubit 2.0 fluorometer. General study outcomes and caveats: Several identical CD8+ TCRB sequences were found in both blood and synovial fluid, and in about an eighth of the roughly 65 patients the largest CD8+ clone exceeded 20% of CD8+ cells. CD8+ T-cell clonality in rheumatoid arthritis patients was not significantly different from that in age-matched healthy controls. An increase of CD8+ clonality with age was seen in patients (Spearman r ≈ 0.49) but not in healthy controls. The slight underrepresentation of TRBV07 in patients was not corrected for multiple comparisons. The expanded CD8+ clones had unknown antigen targets, and not appearing in virus-specific databases did not rule out that they were virus-specific.

The immunoSEQ assay was applied to genomic DNA for TCRB CDR3 sequencing. In the original analysis: Published virus-specific TCRB sequences were compared with patient CD8+ clones larger than 1%, and only a few matches were found. Only productive TCRB rearrangements were included in the analyses. Defining a clone by its unique TCRB CDR3 sequence, the study calculated clonality as a productive clonality index derived from Shannon entropy. To calculate repertoire overlap between two samples, the template counts of each clone were considered relative to each sample's total templates. Flow cytometry-measured V-gene usage correlated with V-gene usage from TCRB sequencing, with a Spearman r of about 0.56. In TCRdb, the immuneACCESS table is reduced to in-frame sequences with V and J assigned. These tables do not hold every clone; where another copy was compared, an unresolved V gene accounts for under half, and the others remain unexplained. V, J and clone size were drawn from that table, and D and trimming were deduced from the DNA. This sample is represented by tens of thousands of clones; about 82% of them were singletons. The ten largest clones add up to approximately 4% of the sample.

Notes on this clone: It has no known antigen specificity. The input lacks base qualities; no much larger clone sits a single base away.

Spanning cysteine to phenylalanine, the CDR3 consists of 16 amino acids. Left in the record is the CDR3 DNA by itself, 48 bases read in frame from the first base. Per the germline V gene (reference sequence), LNHDA is the CDR1 and SQIVND is the CDR2. V loses 9 bases of germline sequence and J loses 6 bases, and the interval between the two ends is 24 bases. Rearrangement joined TRBV19 to TRBJ1-5, with a tentative D gene TRBD1 over 6 matching bases. The sample comprised CD8+ T cells sorted from blood. This sequence originates from an adult with rheumatoid arthritis. The nucleotide sequence reads TGTGCCAGCTCAGTGTGGGGGGACACCCGGGTTCAGCCCCAGCATTTT. This encodes CASSVWGDTRVQPQHF.